These T cell receptor beta chains were read from a single sample in a study of cytomegalovirus exposure and HLA in healthy donors. TCRdb keeps only in-frame clones here, not all; method: immunoSEQ multiplex PCR. This table has about 140,000 clones, around four fifths appearing once. What was sequenced was PBMCs. The receptor set was obtained from a female donor in good health and CMV-seronegative. Each CDR3 is given with its conserved first and last residue. D genes are given only for firm matches. The size entry is marked missing in some rows and otherwise reads once, few, many or a size class.

size: NA
V: TRBV19
J: TRBJ2-6
D: NA
DNA: TGTGCCAGTAACCCCCCAGGGGGGCGCAACTCTGGGGCCAACGTCCTGACTTTC
CDR3: CASNPPGGRNSGANVLTF

size: NA
V: TRBV28
J: TRBJ2-1
D: TRBD2
DNA: TGTGCCAGCAGTGTCACCGGCGGGGGGGCATACAATGAGCAGTTCTTC
CDR3: CASSVTGGGAYNEQFF

size: NA
V: TRBV28
J: TRBJ2-4
D: NA
DNA: TGTGCCAGCAGCTCCGGGAGCCTAGCCAAAAACATTCAGTACTTC
CDR3: CASSSGSLAKNIQYF

size: few
V: TRBV6-1
J: TRBJ2-5
D: TRBD2
DNA: TGTGCCAGCGGCCCCAGGACTAGCGGTGAGACCCAGTACTTC
CDR3: CASGPRTSGETQYF

size: NA
V: TRBV23-1
J: TRBJ2-7
D: NA
DNA: TGCGCCAGCAGTCACCGTGCGCAGGGGCTCGGGGCCGAGCAGTACTTC
CDR3: CASSHRAQGLGAEQYF

size: once
V: TRBV19
J: TRBJ2-2
D: TRBD2
DNA: TGTGCCAGTAGGGCGGGGGGCGACACCGGGGAGCTGTTTTTT
CDR3: CASRAGGDTGELFF

size: NA
V: TRBV6-6
J: TRBJ1-1
D: NA
DNA: TGTGCCAGCAGTCGCCGGGAGGTCGGGGACACTGAAGCTTTCTTT
CDR3: CASSRREVGDTEAFF

size: NA
V: TRBV6-5
J: TRBJ1-2
D: NA
DNA: TGTGCCAGCAGTGAATACAGGGTTGGCTACACCTTC
CDR3: CASSEYRVGYTF

size: once
V: TRBV5-1
J: TRBJ1-4
D: NA
DNA: TGCGCCAGCAGCAGAGGCGAGTTCCTACTTAATGAAAAACTGTTTTTT
CDR3: CASSRGEFLLNEKLFF

size: NA
V: TRBV6-1
J: TRBJ2-3
D: TRBD2
DNA: TGTGCCAGCAGCCTTAGCGGGAACACAGATACGCAGTATTTT
CDR3: CASSLSGNTDTQYF

size: once
V: TRBV30
J: TRBJ1-2
D: NA
DNA: TGTGCCTGGGAGGGGGGGGGACGCTATGGCTACACCTTC
CDR3: CAWEGGGRYGYTF

size: NA
V: TRBV4-3
J: TRBJ1-2
D: TRBD1
DNA: TGCGCCAGCAGCCAAGGGGGCTCAGGGGGGTCGAACTATGGCTACACCTTC
CDR3: CASSQGGSGGSNYGYTF

size: NA
V: TRBV28
J: TRBJ2-3
D: NA
DNA: TGTGCCACCGAGGGGGGGGTTGATACGCAGTATTTT
CDR3: CATEGGVDTQYF

size: NA
V: TRBV5-3
J: TRBJ1-5
D: NA
DNA: TGTGCCAGAAGCCTTAGACCCCAGCATTTT
CDR3: CARSLRPQHF

size: NA
V: TRBV15
J: TRBJ2-7
D: TRBD2
DNA: TGTGCCACCAGCAGAGGGCTAGCGGGAGGGCCGGAATACGAGCAGTACTTC
CDR3: CATSRGLAGGPEYEQYF

size: NA
V: TRBV5-1
J: TRBJ2-5
D: TRBD1
DNA: TGCGCCAGCAGCGGGACAGGGAACCAAGAGACCCAGTACTTC
CDR3: CASSGTGNQETQYF

size: NA
V: TRBV7-8
J: TRBJ1-1
D: NA
DNA: TGTGCCAGCAGCTTACGCCGGGACAAGAACACTGAAGCTTTCTTT
CDR3: CASSLRRDKNTEAFF

size: NA
V: TRBV11-1
J: TRBJ1-5
D: NA
DNA: TGTGCCAGCAGCCCCTCGGGGGTTAATCAGCCCCAGCATTTT
CDR3: CASSPSGVNQPQHF

size: NA
V: TRBV4-3
J: TRBJ1-2
D: NA
DNA: TGCGCCAGCAGCCAAGATCTCGGTACTAACTATGGCTACACCTTC
CDR3: CASSQDLGTNYGYTF

size: NA
V: TRBV6-6
J: TRBJ2-3
D: NA
DNA: TGTGCCAGCAGTTATGGGCCGGCCGCGAATACGCAGTATTTT
CDR3: CASSYGPAANTQYF

size: NA
V: TRBV2
J: TRBJ2-1
D: NA
DNA: TGTGCCAGCAGACCCATTGGGGGGACCGGATCCACTGAGCAGTTCTTC
CDR3: CASRPIGGTGSTEQFF

size: NA
V: TRBV19
J: TRBJ2-6
D: TRBD1
DNA: TGTGCCAGTAGTGTAGAGACAGGGTCTGGGGCCAACGTCCTGACTTTC
CDR3: CASSVETGSGANVLTF

size: NA
V: TRBV23-1
J: TRBJ1-5
D: NA
DNA: TGCGCCAGCAGTCAATCCTGGCGGCACAATACTCCCCTTAATCAGCCCCAGCATTTT
CDR3: CASSQSWRHNTPLNQPQHF

size: NA
V: TRBV2
J: TRBJ2-1
D: TRBD2
DNA: TGTGCCAGCCGGTACCCGGGACTAGCGGTAAACAATGAGCAGTTCTTC
CDR3: CASRYPGLAVNNEQFF

size: NA
V: TRBV7-9
J: TRBJ2-4
D: TRBD1
DNA: TGTGCCAGCAGCTTAGGGGACGGACAGGCGGCGCGGAACATTCAGTACTTC
CDR3: CASSLGDGQAARNIQYF

size: NA
V: TRBV7-6
J: TRBJ1-5
D: NA
DNA: TGTGCCAGCAGCTTAGGGGCAGGGGCAAGCAATCAGCCCCAGCATTTT
CDR3: CASSLGAGASNQPQHF

size: NA
V: TRBV2
J: TRBJ1-6
D: TRBD1
DNA: TGTGCCAGCAGCCAGACAGGGGGACTTAATTCACCCCTCCACTTT
CDR3: CASSQTGGLNSPLHF

size: few
V: TRBV5-6
J: TRBJ2-7
D: TRBD2
DNA: TGTGCCAGCAGCGCTAGGGGCGGGGGAGACTACGAGCAGTACTTC
CDR3: CASSARGGGDYEQYF

size: NA
V: TRBV6-5
J: TRBJ1-2
D: TRBD1
DNA: TGTGCCAGCTTACGACTTGGGACAGGGAATGGCTACACCTTC
CDR3: CASLRLGTGNGYTF

size: NA
V: TRBV7-6
J: TRBJ1-4
D: NA
DNA: TGTGCCAGCAGCCGGCAGGGGGAAAAACTGTTTTTT
CDR3: CASSRQGEKLFF

size: NA
V: TRBV11-3
J: TRBJ2-7
D: NA
DNA: TGTGCCAGCAGCTTATTTCCCCATACGGGGGACAGCTCCTACGAGCAGTACTTC
CDR3: CASSLFPHTGDSSYEQYF

size: NA
V: TRBV6-5
J: TRBJ1-5
D: TRBD1
DNA: TGTGCCAGCACTCCTCACAGGGGAAGCAATCAGCCCCAGCATTTT
CDR3: CASTPHRGSNQPQHF